This entry describes one T cell receptor beta chain. In the original workflow: Estimates of nucleated cell counts were drawn from the amplification of reference gene primers. Clones were read by immunoSEQ multiplex PCR, and TCRdb kept only the in-frame ones, dropping some. The DNA was the basis for D and trimming; V, J and clone size are from that table. The sample records 30,000 to 45,000 clones, 75% to 90% being singletons. This sample is part of a study of blood T cell repertoires in COVID-19. For the study at large: Acute and convalescent COVID-19 specimens originated in the United States, Italy and Spain. The cDNA or gDNA used as material had been derived from T cells, B-cell-depleted T cells, or PBMCs.

Sequencing was done on a sample of peripheral blood. The clonotype originates from a human donor in a cohort sampled during active COVID-19.

CDR3 sequence: CAGHASANTEAFF. The DNA of the CDR3 is TGTGCCGGCCACGCCTCCGCGAACACTGAAGCTTTCTTT. The rearrangement uses TRBV6-5 and TRBJ1-1, with no clear D. Germline CDR1 and CDR2: MNHEY and SVGAGI. This CDR3 is 13 amino acids long. Deletions cut 11 bases from V and 1 base from J, with 14 bases between.